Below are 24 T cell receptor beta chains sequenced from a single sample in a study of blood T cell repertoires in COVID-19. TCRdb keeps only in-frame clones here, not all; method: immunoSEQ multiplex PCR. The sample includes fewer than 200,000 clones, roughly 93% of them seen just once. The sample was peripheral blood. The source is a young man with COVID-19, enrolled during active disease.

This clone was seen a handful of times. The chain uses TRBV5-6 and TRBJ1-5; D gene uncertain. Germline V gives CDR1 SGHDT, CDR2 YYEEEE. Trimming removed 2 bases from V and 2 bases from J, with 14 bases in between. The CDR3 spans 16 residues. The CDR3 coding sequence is TGTGCCAGCAGCTTATTTCTGGCGCAGGGCAATCAGCCCCAGCATTTT. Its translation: CASSLFLAQGNQPQHF.

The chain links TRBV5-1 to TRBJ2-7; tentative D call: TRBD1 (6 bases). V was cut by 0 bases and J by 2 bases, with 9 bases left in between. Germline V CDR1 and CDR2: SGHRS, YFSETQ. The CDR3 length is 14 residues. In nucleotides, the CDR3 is TGCGCCAGCAGCTTGGGGACAGCACCCTACGAGCAGTACTTC. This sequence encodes CASSLGTAPYEQYF.

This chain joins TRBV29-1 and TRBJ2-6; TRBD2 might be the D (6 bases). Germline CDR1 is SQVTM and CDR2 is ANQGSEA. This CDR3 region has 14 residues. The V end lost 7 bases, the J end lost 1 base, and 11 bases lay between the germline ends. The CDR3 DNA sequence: TGCAGCGCCCCCGGAGGGTCTGGGGCCAACGTCCTGACTTTC. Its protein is CSAPGGSGANVLTF. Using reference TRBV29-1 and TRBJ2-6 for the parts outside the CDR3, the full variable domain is SAVISQKPSRDICQRGTSLTIQCQVDSQVTMMFWYRQQPGQSLTLIATANQGSEATYESGFVIDKFPISRPNLTFSTLTVSNMSPEDSSIYLCSAPGGSGANVLTFGAGSRLTVL.

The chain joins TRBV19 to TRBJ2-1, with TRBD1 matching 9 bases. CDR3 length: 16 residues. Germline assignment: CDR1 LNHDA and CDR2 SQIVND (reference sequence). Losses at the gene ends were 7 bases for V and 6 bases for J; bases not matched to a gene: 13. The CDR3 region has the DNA TGTGCCAGTACCCCGGGACAGGGTTTGGTTATCAATGAGCAGTTCTTC. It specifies CASTPGQGLVINEQFF.

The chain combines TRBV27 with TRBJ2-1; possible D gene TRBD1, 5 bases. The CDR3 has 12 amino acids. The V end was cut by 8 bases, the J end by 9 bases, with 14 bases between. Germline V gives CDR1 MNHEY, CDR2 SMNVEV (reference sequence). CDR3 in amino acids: CASASRDREQFF. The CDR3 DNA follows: TGTGCCAGCGCCTCCAGGGATCGTGAGCAGTTCTTC.

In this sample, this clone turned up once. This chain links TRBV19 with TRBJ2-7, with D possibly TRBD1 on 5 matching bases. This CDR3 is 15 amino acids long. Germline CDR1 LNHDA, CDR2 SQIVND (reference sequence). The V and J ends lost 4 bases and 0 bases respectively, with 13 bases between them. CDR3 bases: TGTGCCAGTAGTAAATTGTCAGGGCTCTCCTACGAGCAGTACTTC. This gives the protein CASSKLSGLSYEQYF.

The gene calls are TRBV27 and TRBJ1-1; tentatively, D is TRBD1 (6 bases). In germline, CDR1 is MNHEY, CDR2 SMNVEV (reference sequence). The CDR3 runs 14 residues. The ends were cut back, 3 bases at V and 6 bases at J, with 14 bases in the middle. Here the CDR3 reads CASSFPGGGAEAFF. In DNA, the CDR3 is TGTGCCAGCAGTTTTCCCGGGGGGGGCGCTGAAGCTTTCTTT.

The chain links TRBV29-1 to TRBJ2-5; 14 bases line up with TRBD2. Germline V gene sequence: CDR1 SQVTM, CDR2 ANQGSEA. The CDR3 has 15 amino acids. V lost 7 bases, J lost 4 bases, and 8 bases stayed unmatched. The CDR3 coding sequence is TGCAGCGCCGATACTGGGACTAGCGGGAGAGAGACCCAGTACTTC. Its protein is CSADTGTSGRETQYF.

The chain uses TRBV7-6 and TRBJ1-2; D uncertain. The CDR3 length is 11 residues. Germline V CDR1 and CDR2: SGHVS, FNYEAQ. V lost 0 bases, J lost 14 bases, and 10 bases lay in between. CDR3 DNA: TGTGCCAGCAGCTTAGCGCGATCCTATACCTTC. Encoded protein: CASSLARSYTF.

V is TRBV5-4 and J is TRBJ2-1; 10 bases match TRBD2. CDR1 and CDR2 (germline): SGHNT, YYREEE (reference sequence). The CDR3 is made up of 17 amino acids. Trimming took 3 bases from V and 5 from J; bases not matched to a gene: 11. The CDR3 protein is CASSSPITSGAHNEQFF. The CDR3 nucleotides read TGTGCCAGCAGCTCTCCTATTACTAGCGGGGCACACAATGAGCAGTTCTTC.

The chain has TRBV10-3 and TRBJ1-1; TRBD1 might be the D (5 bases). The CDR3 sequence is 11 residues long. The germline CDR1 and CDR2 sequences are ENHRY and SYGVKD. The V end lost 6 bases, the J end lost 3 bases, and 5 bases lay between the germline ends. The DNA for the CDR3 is TGTGCCATCAGGACAGACACTGAAGCTTTCTTT. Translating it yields CAIRTDTEAFF.

The CDR3 nucleotides are TGTGCCTGGAGCGGGACTAGCGGGAGGCAATATACGCAGTATTTT. Encoded protein: CAWSGTSGRQYTQYF. V is TRBV30 and J is TRBJ2-3; 15 bases are shared with TRBD2. The CDR3 extends over 15 amino acids. From germline, CDR1 is GTSNPN and CDR2 SVGIG (reference sequence). V trimming: 3 bases; J trimming: 7 bases; junction bases outside the gene matches: 5.

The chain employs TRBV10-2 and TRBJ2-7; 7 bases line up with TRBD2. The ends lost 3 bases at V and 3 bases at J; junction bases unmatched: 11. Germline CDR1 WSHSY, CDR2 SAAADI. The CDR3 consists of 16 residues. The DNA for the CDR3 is TGCGCCAGCAGTGACCCGGGACTATTTAGGATCTACGAGCAGTACTTC. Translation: CASSDPGLFRIYEQYF.

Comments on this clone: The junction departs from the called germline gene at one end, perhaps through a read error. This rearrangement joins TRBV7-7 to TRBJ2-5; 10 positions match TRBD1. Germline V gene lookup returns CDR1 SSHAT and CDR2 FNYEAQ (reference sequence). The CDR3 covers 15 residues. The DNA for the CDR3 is TGTGCTAGCAGCTTAGGACAGGGGGTAGGAGAGACCCAGTACTTC. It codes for CASSLGQGVGETQYF.

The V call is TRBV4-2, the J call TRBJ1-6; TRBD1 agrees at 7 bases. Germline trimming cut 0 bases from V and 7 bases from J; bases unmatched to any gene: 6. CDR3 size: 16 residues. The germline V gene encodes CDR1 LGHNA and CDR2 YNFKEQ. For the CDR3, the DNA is TGTGCCAGCAGCCAAGATCAGGCAGGGGGAAATTCACCCCTCCACTTT. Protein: CASSQDQAGGNSPLHF.

The CDR3 here is CASSPLGQGASEQYF. The CDR3 nucleotides are TGTGCCAGCTCACCACTGGGACAGGGGGCGAGCGAGCAGTACTTC. This sequence joins TRBV18 and TRBJ2-7, with TRBD1 matching 12 bases. The CDR3 consists of 15 residues. Germline-derived CDR1 and CDR2 are KGHSH and LQKENI. Losses at the gene ends were 1 base for V and 6 bases for J; bases not matched to a gene: 4.

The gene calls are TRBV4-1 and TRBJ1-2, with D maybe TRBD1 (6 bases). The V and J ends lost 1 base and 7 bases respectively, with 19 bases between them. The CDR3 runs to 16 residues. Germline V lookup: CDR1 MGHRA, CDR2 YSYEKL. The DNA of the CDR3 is TGCGCCAGCAGCCAAGTTCAGGGGCGCTGGCCCGGTGGCTACACCTTC. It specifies CASSQVQGRWPGGYTF.

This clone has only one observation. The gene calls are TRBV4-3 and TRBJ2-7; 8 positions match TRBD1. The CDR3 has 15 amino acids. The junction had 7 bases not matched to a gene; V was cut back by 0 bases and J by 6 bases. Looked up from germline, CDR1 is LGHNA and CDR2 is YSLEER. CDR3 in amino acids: CASSQDQGANGEQYF. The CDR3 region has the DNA TGCGCCAGCAGCCAAGACCAGGGGGCAAACGGCGAGCAGTACTTC.

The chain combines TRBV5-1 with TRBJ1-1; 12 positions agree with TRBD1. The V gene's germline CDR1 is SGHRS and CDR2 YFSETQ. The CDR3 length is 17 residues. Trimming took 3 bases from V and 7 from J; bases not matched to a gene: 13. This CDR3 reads CASSSLGTGGRTDEAFF. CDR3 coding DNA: TGCGCCAGCAGCTCCCTAGGGACAGGGGGCCGAACTGATGAAGCTTTCTTT.

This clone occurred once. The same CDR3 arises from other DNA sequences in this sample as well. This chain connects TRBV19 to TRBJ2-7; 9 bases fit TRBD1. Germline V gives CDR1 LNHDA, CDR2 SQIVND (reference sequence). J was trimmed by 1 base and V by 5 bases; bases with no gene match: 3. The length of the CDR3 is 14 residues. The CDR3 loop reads CASSPGTGSYEQYF. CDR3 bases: TGTGCCAGTAGTCCCGGGACAGGGTCCTACGAGCAGTACTTC.

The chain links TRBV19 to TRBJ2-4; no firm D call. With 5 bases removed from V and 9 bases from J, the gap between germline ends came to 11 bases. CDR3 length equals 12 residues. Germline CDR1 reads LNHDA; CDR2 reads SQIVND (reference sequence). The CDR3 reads CASSAQPGIQYF. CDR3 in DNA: TGTGCCAGTAGTGCCCAACCGGGCATTCAGTACTTC.

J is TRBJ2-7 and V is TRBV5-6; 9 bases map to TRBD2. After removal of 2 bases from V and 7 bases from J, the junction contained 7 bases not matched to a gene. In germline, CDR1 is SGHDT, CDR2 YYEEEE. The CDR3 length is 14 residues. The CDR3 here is CASSLGLATREQYF. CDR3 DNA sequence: TGTGCCAGCAGCTTAGGACTAGCGACTAGGGAGCAGTACTTC.

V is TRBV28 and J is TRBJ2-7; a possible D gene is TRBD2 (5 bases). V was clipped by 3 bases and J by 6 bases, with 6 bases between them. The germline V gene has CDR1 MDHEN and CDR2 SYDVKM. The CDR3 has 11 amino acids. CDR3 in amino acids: CASSFTSEQYF. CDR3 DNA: TGTGCCAGCAGTTTTACTAGCGAGCAGTACTTC.

The CDR3: CASSVAGANTEAFF. CDR3 DNA sequence: TGTGCCAGCAGCGTCGCCGGTGCGAACACTGAAGCTTTCTTT. This rearrangement joins TRBV9 to TRBJ1-1; no reliable D call. The V end was cut by 2 bases, the J end by 1 base, with 9 bases between. The germline gives CDR1 SGDLS, CDR2 YYNGEE. The CDR3 is 14 amino acids.